The 20 T cell receptor beta chains reported below all come from one sample, sequenced in a study of CD8 T cells in ankylosing spondylitis (dated 2017 in TCRdb). Study-wide findings and limitations: A TCR beta motif of several highly homologous amino acid variants appeared characteristic of blood from ankylosing spondylitis patients.

The antigens of these receptors remain unknown. Library creation used 5' RACE. Instrument on record: Illumina HiSeq 2500. Using fastp trimming at Q25 and MiXCR clonotype assembly, TCRdb reanalyzed the public sequencing data and kept in-frame beta chains. Each record represents a unique CDR3 protein, reported with the most common genes and DNA among its rows. This sample comprises a few hundred thousand distinct CDR3 sequences, 9.5% to 15% of them detected only once. Nearly 7% of the sample goes to the ten largest clones. Sample: blood, either unsorted or a sorted T cell fraction (not recorded which). These TCRs come from a male donor with ankylosing spondylitis.

This chain uses TRBV29-1 with TRBJ1-1; weak D call: TRBD1 (6 bases). The CDR3 has 14 amino acids. The ends were cut back, 6 bases at V and 1 base at J, with 15 bases in the middle. Germline V lookup: CDR1 SQVTM, CDR2 ANQGSEA. CDR3 nucleotides: TGCAGCGTAAGGGGGGACAATGAGAACACTGAAGCTTTCTTT. Amino acid sequence: CSVRGDNENTEAFF.

This clonotype has just a few counts. The chain employs TRBV3-1 and TRBJ1-2; 11 nucleotides match TRBD1. The CDR3 contains 18 residues. V was clipped by 0 bases and J by 4 bases; unmatched bases: 10. CDR1 and CDR2 from the germline V gene are LGHDT and YNNKEL (reference sequence). For the CDR3, the DNA is TGTGCCAGCAGCCAAGATGCTGGGACAGGGGGTGCCCCCTATGGCTACACCTTC. It encodes CASSQDAGTGGAPYGYTF. Filled out from reference TRBV3-1 and TRBJ1-2, the complete variable domain reads DTAVSQTPKYLVTQMGNDKSIKCEQNLGHDTMYWYKQDSKKFLKIMFSYNNKELIINETVPNRFSPKSPDKAHLNLHINSLELGDSAVYFCASSQDAGTGGAPYGYTFGSGTRLTVV.

This clonotype was picked up many times. The V call is TRBV20-1, the J call TRBJ1-1, with 8 bases lining up with TRBD1. This CDR3 has 17 residues. The V gene end was trimmed by 0 bases and the J gene end by 1 base; junction bases not matched to a gene: 10. The V gene's germline CDR1 is DFQATT and CDR2 SNEGSKA (reference sequence). CDR3 nucleotide sequence: TGCAGTGCTAGAGATCGCATCTCCGGGACAGGGAACACTGAAGCTTTCTTT. Translation: CSARDRISGTGNTEAFF.

This clonotype was seen ten or more times. The rearrangement uses TRBV7-9 and TRBJ2-7, with unresolved D. CDR3 length: 12 amino acids. V was cut by 1 base and J by 6 bases, with 7 bases left in between. Germline-derived CDR1 and CDR2 are SEHNR and FQNEAQ (reference sequence). The chain's CDR3 is CASSLEGGEQYV. In DNA form, the CDR3 reads TGTGCCAGCAGCTTAGAAGGCGGCGAGCAGTACGTC.

At least ten counts were recorded for this clonotype. The chain links TRBV11-2 to TRBJ1-4; D not resolved. Germline V gene sequence: CDR1 SGHAT, CDR2 FQNNGV. The CDR3 contains 17 residues. Trimming pared 2 bases from V and 2 bases from J, leaving 15 bases between. The CDR3 coding sequence is TGTGCCAGCAGCTTATCGTATGGGTCGGGCACTAATGAAAAACTGTTTTTT. It encodes CASSLSYGSGTNEKLFF.

The rearrangement links TRBV29-1 to TRBJ2-5; a possible D gene is TRBD2 (6 bases). The ends were cut back, 7 bases at V and 4 bases at J, with 25 bases in the middle. Germline V gene sequence: CDR1 SQVTM, CDR2 ANQGSEA. The length of the CDR3 is 16 residues. CDR3 region: CSARLRPGRETETQYF. The CDR3 DNA is TGCAGCGCCCGACTCCGGCCGGGCCGGGAGACAGAGACCCAGTACTTC.

This clonotype was detected only a few times. The chain employs TRBV5-1 and TRBJ2-7; D may correspond to TRBD1 or TRBD2 (5 bases each). This CDR3 spans 13 amino acids. V dropped 5 bases and J dropped 3 bases, with 12 bases sitting between them. Per the germline V gene, CDR1 is SGHRS and CDR2 is YFSETQ. The CDR3 sequence is CASSRDGDYEQYF. The DNA for the CDR3 is TGCGCCAGCAGTCGGGACGGAGACTACGAGCAGTACTTC.

This clonotype was found many times. The chain is built from TRBV15 and TRBJ1-1; D may be TRBD1 (5 bases). V was clipped by 1 base and J by 3 bases, with 18 bases between them. Germline-derived CDR1 and CDR2 are LNHNV and YYDKDF (reference sequence). This CDR3 has 17 residues. DNA of the CDR3: TGTGCCACCAGCAGAGCGTTCGGTCAATTGGGGGACACTGAAGCTTTCTTT. Encoded protein: CATSRAFGQLGDTEAFF.

This clonotype has a count of ten or more. This sequence joins TRBV5-6 and TRBJ1-3; D ambiguous. Germline V gene lookup returns CDR1 SGHDT and CDR2 YYEEEE. Between the trimmed V and J ends, which lost 2 bases and 5 bases, there was a span of 14 bases. The CDR3 covers 15 residues. Here the CDR3 reads CASSLVRGSRNTIYF. The CDR3 DNA is TGTGCCAGCAGCTTAGTCCGGGGATCAAGAAACACCATATATTTT.

This clonotype showed up just a few times. The chain links TRBV4-1 to TRBJ2-5, with 9 bases aligning to TRBD1. The trim removed 0 bases at V and 4 bases at J, leaving 0 bases unmatched. The CDR3 sequence is 14 residues long. The V gene's germline CDR1 is MGHRA and CDR2 YSYEKL. CDR3 loop: CASSQEGQGETQYF. In DNA, the CDR3 is TGCGCCAGCAGCCAAGAGGGACAGGGAGAGACCCAGTACTTC.

This clonotype was detected only a few times. This chain joins TRBV3-1 and TRBJ2-7; D not resolved. Germline CDR1 reads LGHDT; CDR2 reads YNNKEL (reference sequence). Trimming took 4 bases from V and 0 from J, leaving 13 bases between them. The CDR3 extends over 15 amino acids. CDR3 nucleotide sequence: TGTGCCAGCAGCCCCCGGCGGTTAAGCTCCTACGAGCAGTACTTC. Amino acid sequence: CASSPRRLSSYEQYF.

This clonotype was detected once. The CDR3 DNA sequence: TGTGCCAGCATAGGCCGGTCCCCTCTGGAGCAGTACGTC. It translates to CASIGRSPLEQYV. This chain uses TRBV28 with TRBJ2-7, with D uncertain. The V gene lost 7 bases and the J gene lost 7 bases, with 17 bases spanning the gap. The V gene's germline CDR1 is MDHEN and CDR2 SYDVKM. The CDR3 consists of 13 residues.

The CDR3 nucleotides read TGTGCCAGCAGCCCACTAGCTAGCGGGCAACAAGAGACCCAGTACTTC. The encoded protein is CASSPLASGQQETQYF. The chain joins TRBV5-5 to TRBJ2-5; TRBD2 matches 8 bases. V was clipped by 4 bases and J by 2 bases; unmatched bases: 10. This CDR3 is 16 amino acids long. Germline assignment: CDR1 SGHKS and CDR2 YYEKEE (reference sequence).

V gene TRBV6-2 or TRBV6-3 combines with J gene TRBJ2-7, with 10 positions matching TRBD1. The CDR3 sequence is 14 residues long. Per germline, CDR1 MNHEY and CDR2 SVGEGT. V dropped 4 bases and J dropped 6; count of bases not matched to a gene: 6. This CDR3 reads CASSSGTGVREQYV. CDR3 bases: TGTGCCAGCAGTTCCGGGACAGGGGTTCGCGAGCAGTACGTC.

This clonotype was detected ten times or more. This chain uses TRBV5-1 with TRBJ2-5, with D unresolved. From germline, CDR1 is SGHRS and CDR2 YFSETQ. V was clipped by 7 bases and J by 0 bases, with 13 bases between them. The CDR3 has 14 amino acids. CDR3 in DNA: TGCGCCAGCGCCTCGGCTTCATACCAAGAGACCCAGTACTTC. It is translated as CASASASYQETQYF.

Points on this clonotype: A much larger clone sits a single nucleotide away, making a read error possible. This chain uses TRBV11-3 with TRBJ2-1; D gene unclear. This CDR3 is built from 16 residues. Germline V gene sequence: CDR1 SGHNT, CDR2 YENEEA. CDR3 bases: TGTGCCAGCAACTTCAGGCCAACGGGCTCCCACAATGAGCAGTTCTTC. Its protein is CASNFRPTGSHNEQFF.

This sequence joins TRBV20-1 and TRBJ2-1; 7 positions match TRBD1. The CDR3 covers 14 residues. J lost 4 bases, V lost 6 bases, and 9 bases had no gene match. The germline gives CDR1 DFQATT, CDR2 SNEGSKA (reference sequence). In DNA, the CDR3 is TGCAGTGCCACGACAGGGATGGCGTACAATGAGCAGTTCTTC. Amino acids: CSATTGMAYNEQFF.

This clonotype was picked up many times. The CDR3 bases are TGTGCCAGCAGTTTCGACGGGACAGATGGAAACACCATATATTTT. It specifies CASSFDGTDGNTIYF. The chain has TRBV12-3 or TRBV12-4 and TRBJ1-3; TRBD1 aligns across 7 bases. With V trimmed by 3 bases and J by 3 bases, 5 bases remained unmatched. The CDR3 is made up of 15 amino acids.

Ten or more counts support this clonotype. V gene TRBV2 combines with J gene TRBJ2-2; 8 nucleotides line up with TRBD1. Germline V gene data show CDR1 as SNHLY and CDR2 as FYNNEI. The CDR3 extends over 18 amino acids. V gave up 4 bases and J gave up 4 bases; unmatched junction bases: 14. CDR3 DNA sequence: TGTGCCAGCAGTGCGCGGACAGGGTTAATTCGACCCACCGGGGAGCTGTTTTTT. Protein sequence: CASSARTGLIRPTGELFF.

This chain uses TRBV6-6 with TRBJ1-2; tentative D call: TRBD1 (5 bases). Deletions cut 2 bases from V and 7 bases from J, with 11 bases between. The CDR3 runs 13 residues. Per germline, CDR1 MNHNY and CDR2 SVGAGI (reference sequence). DNA for the CDR3: TGTGCCAGCAGTTACGGCCTAGGGGTTGGCTACACCTTC. Encoded protein: CASSYGLGVGYTF.